The 19 T cell receptor beta chains below all came from one sample that was sequenced in a study of blood T cell repertoires in COVID-19. Only in-frame clones appear in the TCRdb table, and some are missing; sequencing was by immunoSEQ multiplex PCR. The data contain tens of thousands of clones, 90% of them singletons. Sequences were obtained from peripheral blood. The receptors come from a man aged 18-30 years with COVID-19, enrolled during active disease.

The J gene is TRBJ2-1, the V gene TRBV4-1; possible D gene TRBD1, 6 bases. This CDR3 region has 20 residues. The V and J ends lost 0 bases and 4 bases respectively, with 25 bases between them. The germline V gene has CDR1 MGHRA and CDR2 YSYEKL. This CDR3 is CASSQDHSVPQGIPYNEQFF. Written as DNA, the CDR3 is TGCGCCAGCAGCCAAGACCACTCGGTTCCCCAGGGGATCCCTTACAATGAGCAGTTCTTC.

The chain couples TRBV29-1 to TRBJ2-1; 7 nucleotides align to TRBD1. Trimming took 8 bases from V and 5 from J; bases not matched to a gene: 9. Germline assignment: CDR1 SQVTM and CDR2 ANQGSEA. This CDR3 is 13 amino acids long. The chain's CDR3 is CSIPGTDDNEQFF. CDR3 in DNA: TGCAGCATCCCAGGGACAGATGACAATGAGCAGTTCTTC.

The chain couples TRBV4-2 to TRBJ1-6; D unresolved. Trimming stripped 0 bases from V and 8 bases from J, with 8 bases between. CDR1 and CDR2 (germline): LGHNA, YNFKEQ. There are 14 residues in the CDR3. The CDR3, as DNA: TGTGCCAGCAGCCAAGATGGGGAGGATTCACCCCTCCACTTT. Amino acids: CASSQDGEDSPLHF.

The V gene is TRBV3-1 (or the pseudogene TRBV3-2), the J gene TRBJ1-2; D perhaps matches TRBD1 (6 bases). CDR3 length: 15 residues. Germline CDR1 reads LGHDT; CDR2 reads YNNKEL (reference sequence). The germline V and J ends were trimmed by 4 bases and 7 bases, with 19 bases remaining between them. CDR3 bases: TGTGCCAGCAGCCCTCAAGGGGGATTAAGTCTTGGCTACACCTTC. It translates to CASSPQGGLSLGYTF.

A single count supports this clone. The V gene is TRBV20-1, the J gene TRBJ2-1; 10 positions agree with TRBD2. Per germline, CDR1 DFQATT and CDR2 SNEGSKA (reference sequence). V was pared by 4 bases and J by 5 bases, with 11 bases of the junction left unmatched. The length of the CDR3 is 16 residues. In DNA, the CDR3 is TGCAGTGCTACTGAGATAGCGGGAGGTTTCGACAATGAGCAGTTCTTC. Protein product: CSATEIAGGFDNEQFF.

The gene calls are TRBV4-3 and TRBJ2-7; a possible D gene is TRBD2 (6 bases). CDR3 length equals 15 residues. Between the trimmed V and J ends, which lost 2 bases and 2 bases, there was a span of 13 bases. Germline V gives CDR1 LGHNA, CDR2 YSLEER. The CDR3 DNA reads as TGCGCCAGCAGCCAATTTAGCGGATCTACCTACGAGCAGTACTTC. Translating it yields CASSQFSGSTYEQYF.

The rearrangement links TRBV28 to TRBJ1-5; 8 nucleotides align to TRBD1. CDR3 size: 19 residues. From germline, CDR1 is MDHEN and CDR2 SYDVKM. V dropped 6 bases and J dropped 0; count of bases not matched to a gene: 16. CDR3 DNA sequence: TGTGCCAGCAGACATAAGGGCAGGGGGCTGATTTATAGCAATCAGCCCCAGCATTTT. Protein product: CASRHKGRGLIYSNQPQHF.

The chain employs TRBV27 and TRBJ1-5; D gene ambiguous. V was clipped by 1 base and J by 0 bases, with 4 bases between them. Looked up from germline, CDR1 is MNHEY and CDR2 is SMNVEV (reference sequence). This CDR3 has 14 amino acids. CDR3 coding DNA: TGTGCCAGCAGTTTATACGGTAGCAATCAGCCCCAGCATTTT. Encoded protein: CASSLYGSNQPQHF.

V is TRBV6-6 and J is TRBJ2-7; 9 nucleotides align to TRBD1. J gave up 7 bases and V 7 bases, and 11 bases lay outside the gene matches. The CDR3 runs 14 residues. The V gene's germline CDR1 is MNHNY and CDR2 SVGAGI (reference sequence). The chain's CDR3 is CASIPGQGHGEQYF. The CDR3 coding sequence is TGTGCCAGCATCCCGGGACAGGGCCACGGAGAGCAGTACTTC.

The chain joins TRBV4-1 to TRBJ2-2; TRBD1 matches at 11 bases. The length of the CDR3 is 16 residues. V gave up 2 bases and J gave up 7 bases; unmatched junction bases: 6. Per germline, CDR1 MGHRA and CDR2 YSYEKL. The CDR3 nucleotides are TGCGCCAGCAGCCAACCGGGACAGGGGGTGGTCGGGGAGCTGTTTTTT. Its protein product is CASSQPGQGVVGELFF.

V usage is TRBV4-1 and J usage is TRBJ1-5, with 7 bases fitting TRBD1. Germline V gene data show CDR1 as MGHRA and CDR2 as YSYEKL. The CDR3 has 15 amino acids. V was clipped by 1 base and J by 9 bases; unmatched bases: 9. The CDR3 protein is CASSQGQGGGGPQHF. CDR3 sequence (DNA): TGCGCCAGCAGCCAAGGGCAGGGGGGTGGCGGGCCCCAGCATTTT.

Here the CDR3 DNA reads TGTGCCAGCAGTTTAGTCGGCGGAGGGCTAGCGGGAAATACCTACGAGCAGTACTTC. Protein: CASSLVGGGLAGNTYEQYF. The gene calls are TRBV28 and TRBJ2-7; 9 bases match TRBD2. The CDR3 has 19 amino acids. V dropped 2 bases and J dropped 2; count of bases not matched to a gene: 16. Germline CDR1 reads MDHEN; CDR2 reads SYDVKM.

The J gene is TRBJ1-1, the V gene TRBV21-1; the DNA was not used to check the table's D call, TRBD1. TRBV21-1 is a pseudogene. The CDR3 spans 13 residues. The CDR3 DNA sequence: TGTGCCAGATTCCGGGACAGGGGGGATGAAGCTTTCTTT. Amino acids: CARFRDRGDEAFF.

This clone came up once. This chain joins TRBV5-1 and TRBJ2-1, with 10 bases matching TRBD2. Per the germline V gene, CDR1 is SGHRS and CDR2 is YFSETQ. V lost 2 bases to trimming and J lost 2 bases; unmatched junction nucleotides: 1. The CDR3 totals 15 residues. CDR3 residues: CASSFTSGAYNEQFF. Here the CDR3 DNA reads TGCGCCAGCAGCTTCACTAGCGGGGCCTACAATGAGCAGTTCTTC.

On this clone itself: Other DNA sequences in the same sample also yield this CDR3. The chain links TRBV10-3 to TRBJ2-3, with TRBD2 matching 12 bases. Germline CDR1 reads ENHRY; CDR2 reads SYGVKD. J gave up 6 bases and V 8 bases, and 6 bases lay outside the gene matches. The CDR3 extends over 14 amino acids. The CDR3 DNA reads as TGTGCCATCCGACTAGCGGGAGAGACGGATACGCAGTATTTT. It translates to CAIRLAGETDTQYF.

The rearrangement joins TRBV6-5 to TRBJ2-2; D not certain. Per germline, CDR1 MNHEY and CDR2 SVGAGI. Trimming pared 3 bases from V and 0 bases from J, leaving 11 bases between. This CDR3 has 16 residues. CDR3 nucleotides: TGTGCCAGCAGTTATGGGCTCCCCACGAACACCGGGGAGCTGTTTTTT. Protein sequence: CASSYGLPTNTGELFF.

The rearrangement joins TRBV6-2 or TRBV6-3 to TRBJ1-2, with D perhaps matching TRBD1 (5 bases). Germline V gives CDR1 MNHEY, CDR2 SVGEGT. The CDR3 runs to 14 residues. V dropped 3 bases and J dropped 4 bases, with 12 bases sitting between them. CDR3 bases: TGTGCCAGCAGTTATGGCGGGGGAATCTATGGCTACACCTTC. Amino acids: CASSYGGGIYGYTF.

V usage is TRBV19 and J usage is TRBJ1-1; D call uncertain. The germline V gene encodes CDR1 LNHDA and CDR2 SQIVND (reference sequence). V was clipped by 3 bases and J by 3 bases, with 8 bases between them. The CDR3 is made up of 13 amino acids. The CDR3 spells CASSITADTEAFF. CDR3 in DNA: TGTGCCAGTAGTATTACAGCGGACACTGAAGCTTTCTTT.

This sequence joins TRBV9 and TRBJ1-1; D is undetermined. The CDR3 runs to 16 residues. V was shortened by 0 bases and J by 0 bases, with 12 bases between the two germline ends. Germline CDR1 reads SGDLS; CDR2 reads YYNGEE. CDR3 residues: CASSVEPEIMNTEAFF. The CDR3 DNA follows: TGTGCCAGCAGCGTAGAGCCCGAGATTATGAACACTGAAGCTTTCTTT.